The present T cell receptor beta chain was sequenced within a study of blood T cell repertoires in COVID-19 (dated by TCRdb to 2019 to 2021). General notes on the study: Samples from collaborators originated in the United States, Italy and Spain and spanned both the acute and convalescent phases of COVID-19. The prospective study material was composed of cDNA or gDNA derived from T cells, B-cell-depleted T cells, or PBMCs. Deeply sampled blood TCRbeta repertoires from subjects exposed to, actively infected with, or recovered from COVID-19 were included in the dataset. The repertoires were released in a freely available public database meant as a resource for research on the immune response to SARS-CoV-2. Samples were obtained from the ongoing ImmuneRACE study (first 160 participants) and from 1,200 or so subjects provided by 6 global collaborators. Sample metadata almost always included a de-identified subject ID, COVID-19 status, age in years and sex. Where available, HLA class I and class II types were taken from metadata supplied by the sample provider and were not determined by assay-based typing. On the study overall, not on this receptor specifically: How much clinical and demographic metadata was included differed by source and by participant, and the metadata was provided uncurated.

The immunoSEQ Assay, a bias-controlled multiplex PCR, was used to amplify TCRbeta CDR3 regions from genomic DNA. As for how the authors treated the data: The number of nucleated cells in each sample was estimated by amplification of reference gene primers within the assay. Sequence reads were collapsed and filtered to measure the absolute abundance of every unique TCRbeta CDR3 rearrangement. For each sample, productive Simpson clonality was calculated as the square root of Simpson's diversity index across productive rearrangements. Imported from immuneACCESS, the table was reduced by TCRdb to in-frame sequences with V and J called. These copies leave out some clones; in studies compared against another copy, an unresolved V gene accounts for under half, and the cause of the remainder is not known. V and J calls and clone size follow that table, whereas D and trimming were derived from the DNA. This sample is represented by 250,000 to 350,000 clones; 87% of them were singletons. About 2.5% of the sample is taken by the ten largest.

Collaborating institutions collected whole blood in K2EDTA tubes following their own protocols. For TCRbeta analysis, collaborators shipped samples in one of three forms: frozen whole blood, isolated PBMCs, or DNA extracted from either of those sample types. Trimming accounts for 3 bases at V and 5 bases at J, while the number of junction bases matched to no gene is 5. Including the terminal cysteine and phenylalanine, the CDR3 comprises 15 residues. Only the CDR3 part of the read is kept: 45 bases, read in frame from the first base. The germline V gene gives CDR1 as SGDLS and CDR2 as YYNGEE. This clone was seen only a few times. What antigen it recognizes has not been identified. Base quality data are lacking; no much larger clone is found one base away.

Input material: peripheral blood. The source is a man aged 18 to 29 with active or convalescent COVID-19. The rearranged chain carries TRBV9 and TRBJ2-7; 13 middle bases align to TRBD2. The DNA is as follows: TGTGCCAGCAGCGCTGGGACTAGCGGGATCCACGAGCAGTACTTC. Protein translation: CASSAGTSGIHEQYF.